The present entry profiles one T cell receptor beta chain with its context. Random hexamers primed reverse transcription of about 0.45 to 1 ug RNA. TCRdb ran MiXCR on the immunoSEQ multiplex PCR reads and lists one entry per CDR3 protein. The table lists some 150,000 distinct CDR3 sequences, 95% to 96% of them singletons. The data were taken from a study of CD8 T cells in Susac syndrome. This CDR3 has 17 residues. V lost 0 bases, J lost 4 bases, and 18 bases lay in between. The germline CDR1 and CDR2 sequences are LGHDT and YNNKEL (reference sequence). The rearrangement links TRBV3-1 to TRBJ1-2; D may be TRBD1 (5 bases). The sample was CD8+ T cells from PBMCs. The sequence was obtained from a human donor with multiple sclerosis. DNA of the CDR3: TGTGCCAGCAGCCAAGAAGGCGGGTCAGGGAGGCTCTATGGCTACACCTTC. Its protein is CASSQEGGSGRLYGYTF.